The 25 T cell receptor beta chains presented below share a single source sample, sequenced in a study of shared clonotypes between healthy human individuals (TCRdb year 2020). The receptor library was made with the immunoSEQ multiplex PCR assay. TCRdb retrieved this table from immuneACCESS and kept in-frame rearrangements only. Not all clones are present; in checked studies, unresolved V genes account for under half, and no reason is known for the remainder. The sample records about 2.4 million clones, under 95% of which are singletons. Around 0.4% of the sample is in the top ten clones. The sample comprised naive CD4+ T cells from PBMCs. Interpreted using the paper, the cell subset or site label stands for: CD45RA+ positively selected. Receptors were obtained from a young man in good health. Some clones in this sample may be carry-over from other donors' samples.

The DNA for the CDR3 is TGCGCCAGCAGCTTGGAGTCGGGAGCGCCATACAATGAGCAGTTCTTC. It translates to CASSLESGAPYNEQFF. The rearrangement uses TRBV5-1 and TRBJ2-1, with D tentatively TRBD2 (6 bases). The V end was cut by 0 bases, the J end by 4 bases, with 14 bases between. Germline CDR1 SGHRS, CDR2 YFSETQ. This CDR3 region has 16 residues.

The genes are TRBV2 and TRBJ2-1, with 10 bases aligning to TRBD2. Trimming cost V 6 bases and J 6 bases; bases outside gene matches: 8. Germline CDR1 SNHLY, CDR2 FYNNEI. The CDR3 length is 15 residues. The CDR3 DNA reads TGTGCCAGCAGATTGCTAGCGGGAGCTCGCAATGAGCAGTTCTTC. Translated: CASRLLAGARNEQFF.

This clone was found once. The rearrangement links TRBV7-3 to TRBJ2-1, with 10 bases that match TRBD2. V lost 5 bases to trimming and J lost 0 bases; unmatched junction nucleotides: 4. Germline V gives CDR1 SGHTA, CDR2 FQGTGA. The CDR3 runs to 16 residues. CDR3 in DNA: TGTGCCAGCAGCCTGCTAGCGGGGGACTCCTACAATGAGCAGTTCTTC. It encodes CASSLLAGDSYNEQFF.

The rearrangement joins TRBV28 to TRBJ2-7; possibly TRBD1 for D (6 bases). Germline CDR1 and CDR2: MDHEN and SYDVKM. V lost 3 bases and J lost 4, with 13 bases in between. CDR3 length equals 14 residues. CDR3 region: CASSFPGQEYEQYF. The CDR3 coding sequence is TGTGCCAGCAGTTTCCCGGGACAAGAGTACGAGCAGTACTTC.

The chain joins TRBV7-9 to TRBJ1-1; D ambiguous. V was pared by 5 bases and J by 3 bases, with 13 bases between. Germline V CDR1 and CDR2: SEHNR, FQNEAQ (reference sequence). The CDR3 sequence is 14 residues long. The CDR3 protein is CASSPAHGDTEAFF. Written as DNA, the CDR3 is TGTGCCAGCAGCCCCGCACATGGGGACACTGAAGCTTTCTTT.

The chain has TRBV2 and TRBJ2-7, with D tentatively TRBD1 (6 bases). The V gene lost 8 bases and the J gene lost 2 bases, with 16 bases spanning the gap. CDR3 length: 14 residues. Germline CDR1 and CDR2: SNHLY and FYNNEI. The CDR3 nucleotides are TGTGCCAGCGGGGCCGGGACAAGACCCTACGAGCAGTACTTC. Protein product: CASGAGTRPYEQYF.

The gene calls are TRBV6-1 and TRBJ1-5, with D perhaps matching TRBD1 (5 bases). Per germline, CDR1 MNHNS and CDR2 SASEGT. The CDR3 totals 15 residues. Trimming shortened V by 0 bases and J by 11 bases, and 17 bases separated the two germline ends. This chain's CDR3 is CASSEAGTWGVTQHF. In nucleotides, the CDR3 is TGTGCCAGCAGTGAAGCGGGGACTTGGGGGGTGACCCAGCATTTT.

The rearrangement links TRBV30 to TRBJ1-1; tentatively, D is TRBD1 (5 bases). Germline CDR1 GTSNPN, CDR2 SVGIG (reference sequence). Trimming stripped 2 bases from V and 1 base from J, with 20 bases between. This CDR3 comprises 17 residues. The CDR3 nucleotides are TGTGCCTGGAGTCCTCGACGGAGTTCCCAGGGGAACACTGAAGCTTTCTTT. Translated: CAWSPRRSSQGNTEAFF. The full variable domain, in which reference TRBV30 and TRBJ1-1 provide the parts outside the CDR3, is SQTIHQWPATLVQPVGSPLSLECTVEGTSNPNLYWYRQAAGRGLQLLFYSVGIGQISSEVPQNLSASRPQDRQFILSSKKLLLSDSGFYLCAWSPRRSSQGNTEAFFGQGTRLTVV.

Here the CDR3 DNA reads TGCGCCAGCAGCACCGACAGTTTCTCTGGAAACACCATATATTTT. This sequence encodes CASSTDSFSGNTIYF. The chain combines TRBV5-1 with TRBJ1-3; maybe TRBD1 (5 bases). Per germline, CDR1 SGHRS and CDR2 YFSETQ. The germline V and J ends were trimmed by 4 bases and 0 bases, with 11 bases remaining between them. This CDR3 is 15 amino acids long.

J is TRBJ2-7 and V is TRBV7-8; D is possibly TRBD2 (5 bases). V lost 1 base to trimming and J lost 6 bases, with 7 bases between them. The CDR3 totals 12 residues. In germline, CDR1 is SGHVS, CDR2 FQNEAQ. The chain's CDR3 is CASSLVATEQYF. CDR3 DNA sequence: TGTGCCAGCAGCTTAGTAGCGACCGAGCAGTACTTC.

The V gene is TRBV25-1, the J gene TRBJ2-3; D not certain. Per germline, CDR1 MGHDK and CDR2 SYGVNS. Trimming left V 5 bases short and J 4 bases short, with 13 bases between. The CDR3 contains 14 residues. CDR3 sequence reads: CASSTTTPPDTQYF. CDR3 nucleotides: TGTGCCAGCAGTACAACAACCCCCCCAGATACGCAGTATTTT.

The V gene is TRBV28, the J gene TRBJ2-7; TRBD1 or TRBD2 may be the D gene (5 bases each). The CDR3 has 14 amino acids. Trimming removed 8 bases at V and 6 bases at J, with 20 bases between. CDR1 and CDR2 from the germline V gene are MDHEN and SYDVKM. The DNA of the CDR3 is TGTGCCAGCCTTGATTTTTGGGGCGGAGGCGAGCAGTACTTC. Translating gives CASLDFWGGGEQYF.

The chain employs TRBV5-5 and TRBJ1-2; unclear D gene. V was clipped by 2 bases and J by 8 bases, with 22 bases between them. CDR1 is SGHKS, CDR2 YYEKEE, per germline (reference sequence). This CDR3 comprises 16 residues. CDR3 in DNA: TGTGCCAGCAGCTTTATCCGTTTGTTTCAGGACGGCGGCTACACCTTC. As protein: CASSFIRLFQDGGYTF.

This sequence joins TRBV6-5 and TRBJ2-4; 8 bases agree with TRBD1. The CDR3 extends over 13 amino acids. In germline, CDR1 is MNHEY, CDR2 SVGAGI. V dropped 10 bases and J dropped 4; count of bases not matched to a gene: 6. The CDR3 loop reads CATLDRGKNIQYF. The CDR3 DNA is TGTGCCACCCTCGACAGGGGAAAAAACATTCAGTACTTC.

The chain links TRBV11-2 to TRBJ2-5; 7 nucleotides match TRBD2. The CDR3 has 15 amino acids. The V gene's germline CDR1 is SGHAT and CDR2 FQNNGV. The J segment lost 5 bases and the V segment lost 5 bases, leaving 11 bases of the junction unmatched. The CDR3 nucleotides read TGTGCCAGCAGCCCTAGCAATAGGCGGGAGGAGACCCAGTACTTC. It is translated as CASSPSNRREETQYF.

Of note for this clone: This sample includes further DNA sequences coding for the same CDR3. The chain joins TRBV30 to TRBJ2-2; D unclear. Trimming removed 0 bases from V and 6 bases from J, with 2 bases in between. The CDR3 length is 11 residues. In germline, CDR1 is GTSNPN, CDR2 SVGIG (reference sequence). CDR3 residues: CAWSVSGELFF. For the CDR3, the DNA is TGTGCCTGGAGTGTGTCCGGGGAGCTGTTTTTT.

The V and J genes are TRBV5-1 and TRBJ2-3, with 11 positions matching TRBD1. V lost 1 base, J lost 4 bases, and 8 bases stayed unmatched. CDR1 is SGHRS and CDR2 is YFSETQ in the germline V gene. The CDR3 is made up of 17 amino acids. Here the CDR3 reads CASSLKVDRGQADTQYF. The CDR3 DNA follows: TGCGCCAGCAGCTTGAAGGTGGACAGGGGGCAGGCAGATACGCAGTATTTT. The variable domain in full, with the rest retrieved from reference TRBV5-1 and TRBJ2-3, is KAGVTQTPRYLIKTRGQQVTLSCSPISGHRSVSWYQQTPGQGLQFLFEYFSETQRNKGNFPGRFSGRQFSNSRSEMNVSTLELGDSALYLCASSLKVDRGQADTQYFGPGTRLTVL.

This rearrangement joins TRBV5-4 to TRBJ2-5; TRBD2 agrees at 11 bases. In germline, CDR1 is SGHNT, CDR2 YYREEE (reference sequence). Trimming took 5 bases from V and 1 from J; bases not matched to a gene: 10. The length of the CDR3 is 17 residues. CDR3 region: CASSPLAGGRLQETQYF. The CDR3 DNA sequence: TGTGCCAGCAGTCCATTAGCGGGAGGGCGGCTCCAAGAGACCCAGTACTTC. The full variable domain, completed using reference TRBV5-4 and TRBJ2-5, is ETGVTQSPTHLIKTRGQQVTLRCSSQSGHNTVSWYQQALGQGPQFIFQYYREEENGRGNFPPRFSGLQFPNYSSELNVNALELDDSALYLCASSPLAGGRLQETQYFGPGTRLLVL.

This clone occurred a few times. The sample carries other DNA sequences with the same CDR3. The chain combines TRBV28 with TRBJ2-5; D is possibly TRBD1 or TRBD2 (5 bases each). Germline V gene lookup returns CDR1 MDHEN and CDR2 SYDVKM. This CDR3 spans 14 amino acids. Between the trimmed V and J ends, which lost 2 bases and 1 base, there was a span of 8 bases. The CDR3, as DNA: TGTGCCAGCAGTTTAAGAGGGACCCAAGAGACCCAGTACTTC. Translation: CASSLRGTQETQYF.

The V and J genes are TRBV27 and TRBJ2-7, with 7 bases aligning to TRBD2. The length of the CDR3 is 16 residues. V trimming: 5 bases; J trimming: 7 bases; junction bases outside the gene matches: 17. Germline CDR1 and CDR2: MNHEY and SMNVEV (reference sequence). CDR3 nucleotide sequence: TGTGCCAGCAGTACCACCGGACTAGGCCTGGGGAAAGAGCAGTACTTC. It specifies CASSTTGLGLGKEQYF.

J is TRBJ2-7 and V is TRBV2, with no clear D. The length of the CDR3 is 11 residues. The germline V gene encodes CDR1 SNHLY and CDR2 FYNNEI. V lost 6 bases to trimming and J lost 10 bases, with 13 bases between them. CDR3 protein: CASSDRPVQYF. The CDR3 coding sequence is TGTGCCAGCAGCGATAGGCCGGTCCAGTACTTC.

The gene calls are TRBV7-2 and TRBJ2-2; D unclear. Germline loops: CDR1 SGHTA, CDR2 FQGNSA. The CDR3 is made up of 13 amino acids. With 5 bases removed from V and 3 bases from J, the gap between germline ends came to 7 bases. The DNA of the CDR3 is TGTGCCAGCAGCCTCCAGTACACCGGGGAGCTGTTTTTT. Amino acid sequence: CASSLQYTGELFF. Variable domain in full (rest from reference TRBV7-2 and TRBJ2-2): GAGVSQSPSNKVTEKGKDVELRCDPISGHTALYWYRQSLGQGLEFLIYFQGNSAPDKSGLPSDRFSAERTGGSVSTLTIQRTQQEDSAVYLCASSLQYTGELFFGEGSRLTVL.

The rearrangement uses TRBV10-3 and TRBJ2-5, with 9 bases aligning to TRBD1. The germline CDR1 and CDR2 sequences are ENHRY and SYGVKD. This CDR3 has 15 amino acids. V shed 5 bases and J 5 bases; nucleotides not matched to a gene: 9. For the CDR3, the DNA is TGTGCCATCAGTAAAACAGGGGGCTCGGGGGAGACCCAGTACTTC. This gives the protein CAISKTGGSGETQYF.

With respect to this clone: The sample holds other DNA sequences that translate to the same CDR3. The V and J genes are TRBV28 and TRBJ1-1; no definite D call. Germline values: CDR1 MDHEN, CDR2 SYDVKM. The CDR3 runs 12 residues. The V end lost 2 bases, the J end lost 3 bases, and 4 bases lay between the germline ends. This CDR3 is CASSLADTEAFF. CDR3 bases: TGTGCCAGCAGTTTAGCTGACACTGAAGCTTTCTTT.

The chain recombines TRBV9 with TRBJ2-4, with 8 bases lining up with TRBD2. The CDR3 is 18 amino acids. Germline lookup yields CDR1 SGDLS and CDR2 YYNGEE. V lost 0 bases, J lost 1 base, and 9 bases stayed unmatched. Written as DNA, the CDR3 is TGTGCCAGCAGCGTAGCTCCGGGAGGGGCCAGGGCCAAAAACATTCAGTACTTC. This gives the protein CASSVAPGGARAKNIQYF.